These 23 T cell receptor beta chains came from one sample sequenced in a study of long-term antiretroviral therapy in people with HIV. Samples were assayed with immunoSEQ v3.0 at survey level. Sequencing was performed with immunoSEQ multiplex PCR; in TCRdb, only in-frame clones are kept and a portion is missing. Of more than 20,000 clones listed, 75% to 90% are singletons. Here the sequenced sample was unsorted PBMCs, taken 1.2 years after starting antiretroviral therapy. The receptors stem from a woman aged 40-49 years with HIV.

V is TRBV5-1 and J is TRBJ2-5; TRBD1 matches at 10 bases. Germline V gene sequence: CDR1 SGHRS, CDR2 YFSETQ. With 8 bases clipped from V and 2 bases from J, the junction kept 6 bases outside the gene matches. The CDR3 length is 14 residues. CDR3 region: CASGTGVPQETQYF. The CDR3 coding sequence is TGCGCCAGTGGGACAGGGGTCCCACAAGAGACCCAGTACTTC.

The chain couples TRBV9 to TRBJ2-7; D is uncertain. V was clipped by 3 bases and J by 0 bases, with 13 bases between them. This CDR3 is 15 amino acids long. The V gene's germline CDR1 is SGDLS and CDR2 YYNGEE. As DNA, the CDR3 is TGTGCCAGCAGCGCCGACCACCTGAGCTCCTACGAGCAGTACTTC. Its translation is CASSADHLSSYEQYF.

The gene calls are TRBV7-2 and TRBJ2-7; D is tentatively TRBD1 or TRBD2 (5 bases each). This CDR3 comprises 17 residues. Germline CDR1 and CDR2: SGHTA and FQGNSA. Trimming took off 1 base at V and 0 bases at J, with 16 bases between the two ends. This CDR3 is CASSLGTGTASSYEQYF. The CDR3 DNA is TGTGCCAGCAGCTTAGGGACCGGGACCGCTTCCTCCTACGAGCAGTACTTC.

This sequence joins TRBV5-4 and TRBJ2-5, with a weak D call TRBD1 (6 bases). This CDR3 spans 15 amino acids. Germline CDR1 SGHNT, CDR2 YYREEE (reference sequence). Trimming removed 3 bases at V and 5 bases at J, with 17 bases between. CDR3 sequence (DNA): TGTGCCAGCAGCTCCCAGGGGAGCGTTTTGGAGACCCAGTACTTC. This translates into CASSSQGSVLETQYF.

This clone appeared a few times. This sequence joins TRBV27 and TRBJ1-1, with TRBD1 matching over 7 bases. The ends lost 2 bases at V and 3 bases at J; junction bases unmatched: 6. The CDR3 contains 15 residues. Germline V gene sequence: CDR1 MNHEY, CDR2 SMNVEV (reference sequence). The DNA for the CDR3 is TGTGCCAGCAGTTTACAGGGGGGCCGTCACACTGAAGCTTTCTTT. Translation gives CASSLQGGRHTEAFF.

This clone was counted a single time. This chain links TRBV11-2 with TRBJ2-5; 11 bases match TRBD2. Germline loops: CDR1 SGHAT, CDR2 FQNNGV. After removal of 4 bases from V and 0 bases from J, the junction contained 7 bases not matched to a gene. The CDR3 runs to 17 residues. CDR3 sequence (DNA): TGTGCCAGCAGCTCGGTAGCGGGAGGGAAGTACCAAGAGACCCAGTACTTC. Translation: CASSSVAGGKYQETQYF.

CDR3: CASTARTGAGNEQFF. CDR3 bases: TGTGCCAGTACAGCGAGGACGGGAGCGGGGAATGAGCAGTTCTTC. The chain is built from TRBV19 and TRBJ2-1; TRBD2 agrees at 7 bases. With 7 bases clipped from V and 7 bases from J, the junction kept 13 bases outside the gene matches. The CDR3 extends over 15 amino acids. Germline CDR1 reads LNHDA; CDR2 reads SQIVND (reference sequence).

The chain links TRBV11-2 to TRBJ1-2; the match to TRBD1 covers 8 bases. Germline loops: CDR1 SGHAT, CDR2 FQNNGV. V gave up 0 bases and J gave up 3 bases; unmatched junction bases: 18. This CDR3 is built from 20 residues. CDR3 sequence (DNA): TGTGCCAGCAGCTTAGAAGGGTCGGGACAGGTTTATTTGGTTGACTATGGCTACACCTTC. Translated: CASSLEGSGQVYLVDYGYTF.

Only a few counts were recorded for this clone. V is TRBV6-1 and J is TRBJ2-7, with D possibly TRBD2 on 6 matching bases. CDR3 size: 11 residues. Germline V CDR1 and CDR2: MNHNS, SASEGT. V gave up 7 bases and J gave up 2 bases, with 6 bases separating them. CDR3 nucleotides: TGTGCCAGCACGGGGGCCTACGAGCAGTACTTC. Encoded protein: CASTGAYEQYF.

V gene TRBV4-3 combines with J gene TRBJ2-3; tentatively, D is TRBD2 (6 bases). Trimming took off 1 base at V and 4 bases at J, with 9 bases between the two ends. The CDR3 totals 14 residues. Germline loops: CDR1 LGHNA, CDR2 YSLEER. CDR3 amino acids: CASSQVGGPDTQYF. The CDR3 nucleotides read TGCGCCAGCAGCCAAGTTGGAGGGCCAGATACGCAGTATTTT.

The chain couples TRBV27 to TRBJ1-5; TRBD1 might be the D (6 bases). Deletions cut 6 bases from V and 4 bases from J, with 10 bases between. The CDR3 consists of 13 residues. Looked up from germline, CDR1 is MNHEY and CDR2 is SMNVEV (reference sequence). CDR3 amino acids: CASSPTGNQPQHF. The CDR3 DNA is TGTGCCAGCAGCCCAACAGGGAATCAGCCCCAGCATTTT.

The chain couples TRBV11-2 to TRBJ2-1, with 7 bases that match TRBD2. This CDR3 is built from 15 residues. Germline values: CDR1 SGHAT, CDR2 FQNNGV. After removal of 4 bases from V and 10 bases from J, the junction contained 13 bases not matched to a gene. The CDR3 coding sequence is TGTGCCAGCAGCTCCTCAGCGGGATCCAATGCGGAGCAGTTCTTC. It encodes CASSSSAGSNAEQFF.

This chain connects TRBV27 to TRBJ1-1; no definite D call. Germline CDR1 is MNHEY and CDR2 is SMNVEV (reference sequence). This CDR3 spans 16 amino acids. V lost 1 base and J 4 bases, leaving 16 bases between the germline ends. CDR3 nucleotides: TGTGCCAGCAGTTTATACACGGTGGGTGGTAGCACTGAAGCTTTCTTT. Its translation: CASSLYTVGGSTEAFF.

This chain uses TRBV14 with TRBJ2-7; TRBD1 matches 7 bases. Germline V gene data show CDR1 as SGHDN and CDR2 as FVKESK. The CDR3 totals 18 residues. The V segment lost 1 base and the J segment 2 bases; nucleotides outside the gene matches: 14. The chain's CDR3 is CASSQGGVTQDRPYEQYF. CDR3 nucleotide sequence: TGTGCCAGCAGCCAAGGAGGGGTGACCCAGGACAGGCCCTACGAGCAGTACTTC.

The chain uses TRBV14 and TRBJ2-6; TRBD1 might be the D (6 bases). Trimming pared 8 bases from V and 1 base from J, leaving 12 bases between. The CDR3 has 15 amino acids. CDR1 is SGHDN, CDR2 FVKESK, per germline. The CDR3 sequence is CASGGPSSGANVLTF. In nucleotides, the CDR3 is TGTGCCAGCGGGGGCCCCTCGTCTGGGGCCAACGTCCTGACTTTC.

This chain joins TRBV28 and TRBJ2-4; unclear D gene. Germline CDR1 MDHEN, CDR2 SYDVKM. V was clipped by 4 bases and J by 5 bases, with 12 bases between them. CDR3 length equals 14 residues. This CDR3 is CASSSLGYQNIQYF. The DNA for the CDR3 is TGTGCCAGCAGTTCCCTCGGATACCAAAACATTCAGTACTTC.

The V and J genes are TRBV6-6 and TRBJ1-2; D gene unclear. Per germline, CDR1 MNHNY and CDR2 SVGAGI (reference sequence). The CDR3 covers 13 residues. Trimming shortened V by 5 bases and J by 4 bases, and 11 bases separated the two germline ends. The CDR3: CASSARDSYGYTF. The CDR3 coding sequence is TGTGCCAGCAGTGCCCGGGATTCCTATGGCTACACCTTC.

The chain's CDR3 is CASSQSGTGVFSGTYEQYF. The CDR3 bases are TGCGCCAGCAGCCAGTCCGGGACAGGGGTTTTCAGCGGAACCTACGAGCAGTACTTC. The chain employs TRBV4-1 and TRBJ2-7; 10 nucleotides align to TRBD1. The length of the CDR3 is 19 residues. V lost 3 bases to trimming and J lost 2 bases; unmatched junction nucleotides: 16. Germline lookup yields CDR1 MGHRA and CDR2 YSYEKL.

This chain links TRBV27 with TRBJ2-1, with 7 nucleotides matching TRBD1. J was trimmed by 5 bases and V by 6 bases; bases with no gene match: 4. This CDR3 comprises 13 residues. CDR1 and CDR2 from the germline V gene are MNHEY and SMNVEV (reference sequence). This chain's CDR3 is CASSLGQNNEQFF. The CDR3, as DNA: TGTGCCAGCAGCCTGGGACAGAACAATGAGCAGTTCTTC.

CDR3 DNA: TGTGCCAGCAAAGGGACAGAGTATCAGCCCCAGCATTTT. Translated: CASKGTEYQPQHF. The chain uses TRBV2 and TRBJ1-5; 7 bases align to TRBD1. Germline-derived CDR1 and CDR2 are SNHLY and FYNNEI. V shed 7 bases and J 5 bases; nucleotides not matched to a gene: 5. This CDR3 comprises 13 residues.

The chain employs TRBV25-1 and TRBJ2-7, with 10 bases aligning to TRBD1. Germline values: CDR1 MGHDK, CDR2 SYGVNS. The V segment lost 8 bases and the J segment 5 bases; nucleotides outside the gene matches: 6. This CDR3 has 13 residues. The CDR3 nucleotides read TGTGCCAGCCGGGACAGGGGATATGACGAGCAGTACTTC. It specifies CASRDRGYDEQYF.

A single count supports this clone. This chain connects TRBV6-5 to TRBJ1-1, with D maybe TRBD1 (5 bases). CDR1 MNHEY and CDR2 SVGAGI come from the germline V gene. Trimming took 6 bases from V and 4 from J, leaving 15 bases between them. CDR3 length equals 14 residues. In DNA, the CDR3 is TGTGCCAGCAGAAGTCAGGGTTCGCGCACTGAAGCTTTCTTT. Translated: CASRSQGSRTEAFF.

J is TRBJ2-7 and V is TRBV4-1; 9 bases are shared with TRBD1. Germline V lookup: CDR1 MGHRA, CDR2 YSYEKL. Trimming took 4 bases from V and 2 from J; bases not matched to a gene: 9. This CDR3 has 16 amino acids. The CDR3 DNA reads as TGCGCCAGCAGCCTCACGTATCGGACAGGGGCCTACGAGCAGTACTTC. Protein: CASSLTYRTGAYEQYF.